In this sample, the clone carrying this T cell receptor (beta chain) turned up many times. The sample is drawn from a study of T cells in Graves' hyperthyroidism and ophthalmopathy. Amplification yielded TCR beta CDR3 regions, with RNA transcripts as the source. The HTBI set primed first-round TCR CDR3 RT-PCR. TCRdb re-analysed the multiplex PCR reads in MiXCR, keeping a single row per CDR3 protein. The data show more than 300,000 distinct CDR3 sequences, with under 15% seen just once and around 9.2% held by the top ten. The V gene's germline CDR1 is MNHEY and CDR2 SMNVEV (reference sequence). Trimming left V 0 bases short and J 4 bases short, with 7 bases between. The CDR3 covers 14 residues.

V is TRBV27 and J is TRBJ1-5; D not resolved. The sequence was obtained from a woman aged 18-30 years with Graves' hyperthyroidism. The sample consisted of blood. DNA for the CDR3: TGTGCCAGCAGTTTATCCCCGGGTAATCAGCCCCAGCATTTT. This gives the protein CASSLSPGNQPQHF.